This T cell receptor (beta chain) was profiled in a study of CD4 T cells in relation to SARS-CoV-2 and coronaviruses. About the research overall: Convalescent patients had median age around 42 years, range roughly 20 to 72. Regarding the study as a whole: This crossreactivity analysis covered spike protein alone, no other viral proteins.

Sequencing was performed with immunoSEQ multiplex PCR; in TCRdb, only in-frame clones are kept and a portion is missing. The sample shows approximately 60,000 clones, about 91% of them seen only once. As concerns this clone: What it recognizes is unknown.

The CDR3 totals 14 residues. J gave up 5 bases and V 2 bases, and 4 bases lay outside the gene matches. Germline CDR1 is SGHKS and CDR2 is YYEKEE (reference sequence). V gene TRBV5-5 combines with J gene TRBJ2-1, with 7 positions matching TRBD1. The sequencing sample was made of naive CD4+ T cells from PBMCs. Subset described: naive CD4+ T cells isolated by negative enrichment. The receptor was derived from an adult with COVID-19. CDR3 residues: CASSFGQANNEQFF. As DNA, the CDR3 is TGTGCCAGCAGCTTCGGACAGGCAAACAATGAGCAGTTCTTC.